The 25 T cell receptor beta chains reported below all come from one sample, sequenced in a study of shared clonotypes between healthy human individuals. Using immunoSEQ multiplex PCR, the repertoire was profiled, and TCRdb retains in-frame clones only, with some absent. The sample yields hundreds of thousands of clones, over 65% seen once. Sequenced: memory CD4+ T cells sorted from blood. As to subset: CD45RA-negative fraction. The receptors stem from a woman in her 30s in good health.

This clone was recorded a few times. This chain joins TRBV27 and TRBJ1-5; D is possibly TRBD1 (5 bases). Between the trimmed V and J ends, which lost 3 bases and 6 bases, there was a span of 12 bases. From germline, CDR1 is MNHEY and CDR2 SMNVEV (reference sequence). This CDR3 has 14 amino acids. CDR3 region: CASSFTGTSQPQHF. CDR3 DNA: TGTGCCAGCAGTTTCACGGGGACGAGTCAGCCCCAGCATTTT.

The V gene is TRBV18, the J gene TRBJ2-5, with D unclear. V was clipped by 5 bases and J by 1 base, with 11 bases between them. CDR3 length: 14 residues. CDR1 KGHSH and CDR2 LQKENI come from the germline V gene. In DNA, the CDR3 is TGTGCCAGCTCATCCCCCCCTATCCAAGAGACCCAGTACTTC. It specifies CASSSPPIQETQYF.

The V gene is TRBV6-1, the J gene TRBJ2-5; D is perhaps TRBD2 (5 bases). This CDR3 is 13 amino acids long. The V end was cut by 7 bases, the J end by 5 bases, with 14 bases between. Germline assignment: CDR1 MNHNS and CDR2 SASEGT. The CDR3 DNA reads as TGTGCCAGCAAACGAGTAGCGAGGGAGACCCAGTACTTC. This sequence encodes CASKRVARETQYF.

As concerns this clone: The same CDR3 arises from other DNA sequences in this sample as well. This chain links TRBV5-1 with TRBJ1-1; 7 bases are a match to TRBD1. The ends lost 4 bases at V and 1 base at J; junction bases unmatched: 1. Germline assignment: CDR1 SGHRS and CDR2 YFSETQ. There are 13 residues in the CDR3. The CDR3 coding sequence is TGCGCCAGCAGCCGGACAGGGAACACTGAAGCTTTCTTT. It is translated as CASSRTGNTEAFF.

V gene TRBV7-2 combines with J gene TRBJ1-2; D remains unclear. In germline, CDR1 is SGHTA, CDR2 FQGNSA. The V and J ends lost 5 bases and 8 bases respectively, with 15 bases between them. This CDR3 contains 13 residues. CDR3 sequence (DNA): TGTGCCAGCAGCCCTTACCTCCATGAGGGCTACACCTTC. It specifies CASSPYLHEGYTF.

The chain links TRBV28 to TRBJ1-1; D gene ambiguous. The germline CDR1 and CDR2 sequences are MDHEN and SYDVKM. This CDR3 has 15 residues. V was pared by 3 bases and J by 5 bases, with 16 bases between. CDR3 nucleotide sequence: TGTGCCAGCAGTTTTCTTTTGGCGTCGGAGACTGAAGCTTTCTTT. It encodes CASSFLLASETEAFF.

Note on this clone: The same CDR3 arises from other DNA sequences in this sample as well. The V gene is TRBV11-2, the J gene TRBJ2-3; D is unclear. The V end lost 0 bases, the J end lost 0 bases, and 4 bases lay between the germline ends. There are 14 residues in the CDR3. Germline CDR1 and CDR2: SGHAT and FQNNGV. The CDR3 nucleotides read TGTGCCAGCAGCTTAGAGCGGAGCACAGATACGCAGTATTTT. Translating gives CASSLERSTDTQYF.

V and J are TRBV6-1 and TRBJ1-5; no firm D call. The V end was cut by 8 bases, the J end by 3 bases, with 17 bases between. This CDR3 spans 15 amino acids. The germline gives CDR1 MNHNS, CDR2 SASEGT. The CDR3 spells CASGVLDGYNQPQHF. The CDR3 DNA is TGTGCCAGCGGAGTTCTAGACGGCTACAATCAGCCCCAGCATTTT.

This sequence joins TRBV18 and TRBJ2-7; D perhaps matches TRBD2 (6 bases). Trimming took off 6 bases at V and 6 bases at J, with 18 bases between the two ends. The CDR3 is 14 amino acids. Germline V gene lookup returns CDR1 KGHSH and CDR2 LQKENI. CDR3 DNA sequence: TGTGCCAGCTCGCTCGAGGAGGGCCGGGGCGAGCAGTACTTC. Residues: CASSLEEGRGEQYF.

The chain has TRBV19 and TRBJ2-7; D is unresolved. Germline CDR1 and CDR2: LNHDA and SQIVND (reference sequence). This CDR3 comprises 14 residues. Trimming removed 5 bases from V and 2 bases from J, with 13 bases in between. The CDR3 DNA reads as TGTGCCAGTAGTCGAGGCCAACTCACCTACGAGCAGTACTTC. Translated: CASSRGQLTYEQYF.

The CDR3 spells CASSYWGAGDNQPQHF. CDR3 bases: TGTGCCAGCAGTTACTGGGGGGCTGGCGACAATCAGCCCCAGCATTTT. V is TRBV6-6 and J is TRBJ1-5; possibly TRBD1 for D (6 bases). V was trimmed by 1 base and J by 3 bases, leaving 13 bases between them. The CDR3 contains 16 residues. In germline, CDR1 is MNHNY, CDR2 SVGAGI (reference sequence).

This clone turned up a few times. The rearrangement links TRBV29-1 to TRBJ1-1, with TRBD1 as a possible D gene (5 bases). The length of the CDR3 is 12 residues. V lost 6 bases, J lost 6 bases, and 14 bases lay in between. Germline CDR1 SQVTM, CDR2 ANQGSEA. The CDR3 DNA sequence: TGCAGCGTGGGGACCCTAGCCCCTGAAGCTTTCTTT. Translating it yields CSVGTLAPEAFF.

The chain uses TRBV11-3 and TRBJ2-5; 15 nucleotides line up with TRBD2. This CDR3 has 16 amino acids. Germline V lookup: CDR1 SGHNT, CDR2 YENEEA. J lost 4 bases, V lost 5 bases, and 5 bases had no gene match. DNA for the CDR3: TGTGCCAGCAGCCCTGGACTAGCGGGAGGGTCAGAGACCCAGTACTTC. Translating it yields CASSPGLAGGSETQYF.

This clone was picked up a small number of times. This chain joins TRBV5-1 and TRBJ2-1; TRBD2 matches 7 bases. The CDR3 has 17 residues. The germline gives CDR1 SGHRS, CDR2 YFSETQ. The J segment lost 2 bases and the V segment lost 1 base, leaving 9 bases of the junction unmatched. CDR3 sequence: CASSLYVGSGPYNEQFF. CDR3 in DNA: TGCGCCAGCAGCTTGTATGTGGGTAGCGGGCCCTACAATGAGCAGTTCTTC.

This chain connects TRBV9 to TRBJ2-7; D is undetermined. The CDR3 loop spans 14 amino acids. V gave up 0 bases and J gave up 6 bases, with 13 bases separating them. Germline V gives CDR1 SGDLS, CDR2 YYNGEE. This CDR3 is CASSVGVGTGEQYF. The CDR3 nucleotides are TGTGCCAGCAGCGTAGGGGTGGGCACGGGCGAGCAGTACTTC. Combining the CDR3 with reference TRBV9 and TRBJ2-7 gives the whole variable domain DSGVTQTPKHLITATGQRVTLRCSPRSGDLSVYWYQQSLDQGLQFLIQYYNGEERAKGNILERFSAQQFPDLHSELNLSSLELGDSALYFCASSVGVGTGEQYFGPGTRLTVT.

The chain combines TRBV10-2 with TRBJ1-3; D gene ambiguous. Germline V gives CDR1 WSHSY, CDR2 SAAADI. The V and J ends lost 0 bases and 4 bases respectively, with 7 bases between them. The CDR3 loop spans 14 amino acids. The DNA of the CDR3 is TGCGCCAGCAGTGAGTCGACGCGGGGAAACACCATATATTTT. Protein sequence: CASSESTRGNTIYF.

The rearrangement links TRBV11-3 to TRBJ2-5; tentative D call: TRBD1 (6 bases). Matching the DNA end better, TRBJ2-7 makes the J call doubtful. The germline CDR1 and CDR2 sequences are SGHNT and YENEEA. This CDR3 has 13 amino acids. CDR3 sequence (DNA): TGTGCCAGCAGTTCCTACCAGGGGTACGAGCAGTACTTC. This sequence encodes CASSSYQGYEQYF.

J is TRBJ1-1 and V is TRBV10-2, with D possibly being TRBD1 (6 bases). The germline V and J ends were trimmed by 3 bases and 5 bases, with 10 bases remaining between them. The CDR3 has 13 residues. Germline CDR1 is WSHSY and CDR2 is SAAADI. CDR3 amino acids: CASSEQGQTEAFF. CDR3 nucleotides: TGCGCCAGCAGTGAACAGGGTCAAACTGAAGCTTTCTTT.

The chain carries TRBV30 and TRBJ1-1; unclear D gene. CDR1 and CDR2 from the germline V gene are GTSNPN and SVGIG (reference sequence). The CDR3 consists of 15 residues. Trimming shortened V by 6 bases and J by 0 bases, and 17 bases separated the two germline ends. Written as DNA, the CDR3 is TGTGCCTGCCCTATGGAGCGAGGAATGAACACTGAAGCTTTCTTT. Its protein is CACPMERGMNTEAFF.

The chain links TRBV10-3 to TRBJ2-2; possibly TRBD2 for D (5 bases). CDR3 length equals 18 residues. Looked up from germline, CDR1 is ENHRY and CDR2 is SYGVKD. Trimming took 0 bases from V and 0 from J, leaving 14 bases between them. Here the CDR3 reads CAISESLGGGTNTGELFF. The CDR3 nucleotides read TGTGCCATCAGTGAGTCGTTGGGCGGAGGAACGAACACCGGGGAGCTGTTTTTT.

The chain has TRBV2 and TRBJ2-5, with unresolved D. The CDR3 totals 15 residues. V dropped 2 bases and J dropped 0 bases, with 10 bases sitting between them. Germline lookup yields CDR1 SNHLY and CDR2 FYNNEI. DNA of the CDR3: TGTGCCAGCAGTGAACCGGGTTTATACCAAGAGACCCAGTACTTC. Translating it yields CASSEPGLYQETQYF. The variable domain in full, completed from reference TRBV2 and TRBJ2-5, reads EPEVTQTPSHQVTQMGQEVILRCVPISNHLYFYWYRQILGQKVEFLVSFYNNEISEKSEIFDDQFSVERPDGSNFTLKIRSTKLEDSAMYFCASSEPGLYQETQYFGPGTRLLVL.

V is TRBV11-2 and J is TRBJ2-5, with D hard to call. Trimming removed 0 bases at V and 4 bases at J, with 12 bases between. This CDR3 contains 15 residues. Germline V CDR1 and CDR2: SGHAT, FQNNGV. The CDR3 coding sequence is TGTGCCAGCAGCTTAGATTTACAGAGGAGAGAGACCCAGTACTTC. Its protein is CASSLDLQRRETQYF.

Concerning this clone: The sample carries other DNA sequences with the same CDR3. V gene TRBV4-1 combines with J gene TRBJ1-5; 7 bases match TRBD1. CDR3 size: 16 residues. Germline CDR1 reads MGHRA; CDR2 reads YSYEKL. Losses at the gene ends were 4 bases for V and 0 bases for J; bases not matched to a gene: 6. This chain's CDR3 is CASSPGQTYSNQPQHF. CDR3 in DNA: TGCGCCAGCAGCCCGGGACAGACGTATAGCAATCAGCCCCAGCATTTT.

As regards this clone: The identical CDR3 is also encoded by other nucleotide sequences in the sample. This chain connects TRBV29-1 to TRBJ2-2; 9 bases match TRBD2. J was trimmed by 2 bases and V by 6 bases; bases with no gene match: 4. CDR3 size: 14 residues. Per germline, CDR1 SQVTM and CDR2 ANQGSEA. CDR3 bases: TGCAGCGTACAGCGGGAGGCTAACACCGGGGAGCTGTTTTTT. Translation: CSVQREANTGELFF.

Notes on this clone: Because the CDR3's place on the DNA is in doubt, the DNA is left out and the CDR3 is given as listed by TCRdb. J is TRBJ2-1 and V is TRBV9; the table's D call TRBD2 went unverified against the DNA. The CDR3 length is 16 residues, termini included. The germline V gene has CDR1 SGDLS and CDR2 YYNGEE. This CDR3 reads CASSVADGTSGRFKFF.